This is a list of T cell receptor beta chains from one sample in a study of shared clonotypes between healthy human individuals. The protocol was immunoSEQ multiplex PCR, while the TCRdb copy is restricted to in-frame clones and leaves out a portion. Of about 2 million clones in the sample, around 95% were seen once. The sample consisted of naive CD4+ T cells sorted from blood. These receptors originate from a man aged 18 to 29 in good health. The CDR3 runs from the conserved cysteine through the conserved F or W. A D gene is named only where the DNA matches it firmly. Only part of the rows carry a size: once, few, many, or a class if the clone is expanded.

j_call clone_size d_call v_call cdr3_nt cdr3_aa
TRBJ2-5 once TRBD1 TRBV7-9 TGTGCCAGCAGCTTAGGGGACAGGCAAGAGACCCAGTACTTC CASSLGDRQETQYF
TRBJ1-1 once . TRBV7-2 TGTGCCAGCAGTCCACAGGGAATGAACACTGAAGCTTTCTTT CASSPQGMNTEAFF
TRBJ1-1 . TRBD1 TRBV29-1 TGCAGCGTTGATCCCCCAGGGGGGTACACTGAAGCTTTCTTT CSVDPPGGYTEAFF
TRBJ1-4 . . TRBV6-1 TGTGCCAGCAGTGAGGCTTTACGAAAACTGTTTTTT CASSEALRKLFF
TRBJ2-6 once . TRBV6-9 TGTGCCAGCAGTGGGCATAGTGGGGCTGGGGCCAACGTCCTGACTTTC CASSGHSGAGANVLTF
TRBJ1-1 once TRBD1 TRBV5-1 TGCGCCAGCAGCTCGGGAATGGACAGGAAGAACACTGAAGCTTTCTTT CASSSGMDRKNTEAFF
TRBJ2-7 . TRBD2 TRBV10-1 TGCGCCAGCAGTGGGACTAGCGGGTCCTACGAGCAGTACTTC CASSGTSGSYEQYF
TRBJ1-2 . TRBD1 TRBV28 TGTGCCAGCAGTTTACCACAGGGGGCGGGCTACACCTTC CASSLPQGAGYTF
TRBJ2-3 . . TRBV5-4 TGTGCCAGCGGTACTAGCCCGGACACAGATACGCAGTATTTT CASGTSPDTDTQYF
TRBJ1-1 . . TRBV11-2 TGTGCCAGCAGCCTCTTCCAAGGACGGACGAACACTGAAGCTTTCTTT CASSLFQGRTNTEAFF
TRBJ2-7 . . TRBV20-1 TGCAGTGCTGCCATTGAAGCCGAACAGTACTTC CSAAIEAEQYF
TRBJ2-5 . . TRBV11-1 TGTGCCAGCAGCTTAGCGGCAGGGGCGGGGGAGACCCAGTACTTC CASSLAAGAGETQYF
TRBJ2-3 . . TRBV11-2 TGTGCCAGCAGCTTAGGTTCTGCGCCTGGAGATACGCAGTATTTT CASSLGSAPGDTQYF
TRBJ1-4 . . TRBV7-9 TGTGCCAGCAGCTTAGACGGGGTGAGCCTACTGTTTTTT CASSLDGVSLLFF
TRBJ2-1 . TRBD2 TRBV7-2 TGTGCCAGCAGCTTAGAGGGACTAGCGGATTCCTACAATGAGCAGTTCTTC CASSLEGLADSYNEQFF
TRBJ1-4 . . TRBV6-1 TGTGCCAGCTCAGAGGGGGGGCTCGGTGAAAAACTGTTTTTT CASSEGGLGEKLFF